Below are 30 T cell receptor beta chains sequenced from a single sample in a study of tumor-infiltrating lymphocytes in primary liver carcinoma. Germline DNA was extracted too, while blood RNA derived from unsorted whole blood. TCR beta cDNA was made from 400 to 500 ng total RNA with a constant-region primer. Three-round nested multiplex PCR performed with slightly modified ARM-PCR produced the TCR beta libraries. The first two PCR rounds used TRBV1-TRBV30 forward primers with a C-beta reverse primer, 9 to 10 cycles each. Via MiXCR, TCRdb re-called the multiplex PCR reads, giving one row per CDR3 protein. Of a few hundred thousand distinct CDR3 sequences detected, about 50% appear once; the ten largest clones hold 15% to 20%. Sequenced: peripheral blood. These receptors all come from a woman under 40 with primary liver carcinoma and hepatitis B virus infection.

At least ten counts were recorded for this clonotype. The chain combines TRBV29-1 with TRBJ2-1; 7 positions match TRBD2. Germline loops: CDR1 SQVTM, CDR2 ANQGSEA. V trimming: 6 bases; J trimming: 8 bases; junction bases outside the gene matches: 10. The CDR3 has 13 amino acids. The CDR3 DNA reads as TGCAGCGTCAAGAGGGAGGGTGCCCATGAGCAGTTCTTC. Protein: CSVKREGAHEQFF.

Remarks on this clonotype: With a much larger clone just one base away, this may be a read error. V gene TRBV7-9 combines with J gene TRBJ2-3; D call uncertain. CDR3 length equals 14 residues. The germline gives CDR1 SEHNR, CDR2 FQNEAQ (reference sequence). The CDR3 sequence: CAGSLLGTTDTQYF. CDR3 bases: TGTGCCGGCAGCTTACTCGGAACCACAGATACGCAGTATTTT.

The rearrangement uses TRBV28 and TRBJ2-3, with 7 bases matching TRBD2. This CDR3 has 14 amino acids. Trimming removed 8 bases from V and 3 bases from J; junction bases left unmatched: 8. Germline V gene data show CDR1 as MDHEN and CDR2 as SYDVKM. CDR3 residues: CASSFPGGTDTQYF. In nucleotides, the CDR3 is TGTGCCAGCTCCTTTCCCGGGGGGACAGATACGCAGTATTTT.

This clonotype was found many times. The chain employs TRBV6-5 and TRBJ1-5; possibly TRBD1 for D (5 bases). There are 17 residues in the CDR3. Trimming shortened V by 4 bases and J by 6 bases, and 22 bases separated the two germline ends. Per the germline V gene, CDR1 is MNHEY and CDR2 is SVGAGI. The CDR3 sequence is CASSLDPPRGRSQPQHF. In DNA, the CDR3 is TGTGCCAGCAGTTTAGATCCGCCGAGGGGACGGAGTCAGCCCCAGCATTTT.

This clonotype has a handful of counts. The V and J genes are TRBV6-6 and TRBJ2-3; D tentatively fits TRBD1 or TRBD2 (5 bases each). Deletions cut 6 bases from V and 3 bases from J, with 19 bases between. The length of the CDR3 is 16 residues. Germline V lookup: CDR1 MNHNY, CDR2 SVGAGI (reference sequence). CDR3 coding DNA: TGTGCCAGCAGACCGGAGCTATTTGGGGGAACAGATACGCAGTATTTT. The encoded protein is CASRPELFGGTDTQYF.

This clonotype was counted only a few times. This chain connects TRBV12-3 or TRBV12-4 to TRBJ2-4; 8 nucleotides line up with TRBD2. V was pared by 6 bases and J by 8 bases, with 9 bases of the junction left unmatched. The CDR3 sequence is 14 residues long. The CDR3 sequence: CASSPGLGYDIQYF. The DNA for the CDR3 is TGTGCCAGCAGCCCGGGACTAGGGTACGACATTCAGTACTTC.

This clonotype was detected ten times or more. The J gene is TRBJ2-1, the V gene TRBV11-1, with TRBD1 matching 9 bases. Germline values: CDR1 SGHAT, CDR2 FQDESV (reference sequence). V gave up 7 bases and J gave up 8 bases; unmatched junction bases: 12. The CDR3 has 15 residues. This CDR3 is CASISPGQGTDEQFF. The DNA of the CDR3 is TGTGCCAGCATCAGCCCGGGACAGGGAACCGATGAGCAGTTCTTC.

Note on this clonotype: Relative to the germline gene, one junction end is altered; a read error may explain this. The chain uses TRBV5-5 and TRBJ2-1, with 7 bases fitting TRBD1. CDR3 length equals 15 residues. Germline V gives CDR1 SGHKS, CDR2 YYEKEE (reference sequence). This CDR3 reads CANSYAGGSYNEQFF. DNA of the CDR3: TGTGCCAACAGCTACGCAGGGGGCTCCTACAATGAGCAGTTCTTC.

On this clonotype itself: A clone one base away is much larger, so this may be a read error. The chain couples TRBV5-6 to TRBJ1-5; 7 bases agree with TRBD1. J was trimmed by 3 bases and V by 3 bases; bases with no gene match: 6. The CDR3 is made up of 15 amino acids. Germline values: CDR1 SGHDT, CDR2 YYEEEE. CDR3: CASSSRGGVNQPQHF. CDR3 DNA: TGTGCCAGCAGCTCGAGAGGGGGCGTCAATCAGCCCCAGCATTTT.

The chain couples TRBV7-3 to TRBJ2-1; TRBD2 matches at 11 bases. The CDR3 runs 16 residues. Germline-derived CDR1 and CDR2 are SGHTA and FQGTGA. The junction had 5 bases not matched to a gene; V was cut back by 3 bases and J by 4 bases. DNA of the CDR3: TGTGCCAGCAGCTTTCACGGGACTAGCGGATACAATGAGCAGTTCTTC. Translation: CASSFHGTSGYNEQFF.

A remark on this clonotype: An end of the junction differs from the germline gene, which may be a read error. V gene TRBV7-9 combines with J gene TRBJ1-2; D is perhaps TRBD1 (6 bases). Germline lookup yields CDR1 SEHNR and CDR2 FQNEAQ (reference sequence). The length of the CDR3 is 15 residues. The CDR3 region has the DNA TGTGTCAGCAGCTTCCCCAGCAGGGGCATGGTTGGCTACACCTTC. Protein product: CVSSFPSRGMVGYTF.

CDR3 loop: CASSGGQYNQPQHF. The CDR3 nucleotides are TGTGCCAGCAGTGGGGGACAGTACAATCAGCCCCAGCATTTT. The V gene is TRBV6-6, the J gene TRBJ1-5; 7 bases match TRBD1. CDR3 length equals 14 residues. Trimming removed 5 bases from V and 3 bases from J; junction bases left unmatched: 4. Germline loops: CDR1 MNHNY, CDR2 SVGAGI (reference sequence).

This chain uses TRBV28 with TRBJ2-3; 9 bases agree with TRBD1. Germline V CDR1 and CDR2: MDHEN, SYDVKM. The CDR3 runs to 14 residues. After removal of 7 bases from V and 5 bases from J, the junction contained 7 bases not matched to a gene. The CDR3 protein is CASKNTGGRDTQYF. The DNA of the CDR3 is TGTGCCAGCAAAAACACAGGGGGCAGAGATACGCAGTATTTT.

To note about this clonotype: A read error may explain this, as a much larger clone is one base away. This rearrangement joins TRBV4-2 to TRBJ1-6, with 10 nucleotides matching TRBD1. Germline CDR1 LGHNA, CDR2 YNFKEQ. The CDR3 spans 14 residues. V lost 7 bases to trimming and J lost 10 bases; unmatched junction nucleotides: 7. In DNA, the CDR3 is TGTGCCAGCATATCCCCGACAGGGGGCTCACCCCTCCACTTT. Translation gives CASISPTGGSPLHF.

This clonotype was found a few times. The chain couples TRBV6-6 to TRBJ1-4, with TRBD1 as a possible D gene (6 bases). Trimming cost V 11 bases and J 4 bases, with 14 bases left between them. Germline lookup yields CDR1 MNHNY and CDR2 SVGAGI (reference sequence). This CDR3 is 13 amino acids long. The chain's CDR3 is CAGRQANNEKLFF. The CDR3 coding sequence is TGTGCCGGACGACAGGCTAATAATGAAAAACTGTTTTTT.

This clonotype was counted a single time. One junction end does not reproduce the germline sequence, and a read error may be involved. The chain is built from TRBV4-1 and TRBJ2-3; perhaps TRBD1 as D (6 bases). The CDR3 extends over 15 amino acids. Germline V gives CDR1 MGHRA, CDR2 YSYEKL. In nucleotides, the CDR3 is TGCGCCAGCAGCCAAGGTGGTCCGAGGACAGATACGCGGTATTTT. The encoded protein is CASSQGGPRTDTRYF.

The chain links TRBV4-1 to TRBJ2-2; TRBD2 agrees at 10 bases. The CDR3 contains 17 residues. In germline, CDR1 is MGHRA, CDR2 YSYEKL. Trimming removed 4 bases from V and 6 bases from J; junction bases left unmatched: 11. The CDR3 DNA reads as TGCGCCAGCAGCCGAGTCGCTAGCGGGAGCAACGCCGGGGAGCTGTTTTTT. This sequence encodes CASSRVASGSNAGELFF.

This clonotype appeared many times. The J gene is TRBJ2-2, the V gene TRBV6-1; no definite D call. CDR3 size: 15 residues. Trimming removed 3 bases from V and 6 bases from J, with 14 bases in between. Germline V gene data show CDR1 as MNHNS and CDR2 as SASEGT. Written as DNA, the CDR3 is TGTGCCAGCAGTGATGGGGTTTTTGGCGCCGGGGAGCTGTTTTTT. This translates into CASSDGVFGAGELFF.

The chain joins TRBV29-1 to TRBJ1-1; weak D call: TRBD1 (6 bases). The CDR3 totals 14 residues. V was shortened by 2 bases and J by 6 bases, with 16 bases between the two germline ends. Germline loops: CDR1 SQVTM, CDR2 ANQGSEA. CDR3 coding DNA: TGCAGCGTTGAATACGTTGGGGGCATCGCTGAAGCTTTCTTT. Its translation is CSVEYVGGIAEAFF.

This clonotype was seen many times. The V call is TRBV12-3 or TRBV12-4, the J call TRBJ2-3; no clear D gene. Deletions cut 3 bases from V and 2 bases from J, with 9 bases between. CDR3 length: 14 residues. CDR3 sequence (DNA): TGTGCCAGCAGTTTCATAGGAAACACAGATACGCAGTATTTT. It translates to CASSFIGNTDTQYF.

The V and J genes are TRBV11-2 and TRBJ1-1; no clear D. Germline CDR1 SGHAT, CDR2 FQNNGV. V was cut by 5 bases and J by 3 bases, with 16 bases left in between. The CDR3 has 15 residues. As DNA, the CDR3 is TGTGCCAGCAGCCCGAGGGAGCTTGGAGACACTGAAGCTTTCTTT. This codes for CASSPRELGDTEAFF.

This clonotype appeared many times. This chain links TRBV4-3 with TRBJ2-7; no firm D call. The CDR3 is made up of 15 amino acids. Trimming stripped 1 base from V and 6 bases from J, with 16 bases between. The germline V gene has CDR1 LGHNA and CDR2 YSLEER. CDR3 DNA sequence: TGCGCCAGCAGCCAAGGCCGCCAGGCTCGCGCCGAGCAGTACTTC. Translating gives CASSQGRQARAEQYF.

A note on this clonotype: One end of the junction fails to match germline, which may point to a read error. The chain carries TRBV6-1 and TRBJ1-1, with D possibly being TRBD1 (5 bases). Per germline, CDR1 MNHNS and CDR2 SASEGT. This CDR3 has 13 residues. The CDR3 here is CTSSEGVNTEAFF. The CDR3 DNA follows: TGTACCAGCAGTGAAGGGGTGAACACTGAAGCTTTCTTT.

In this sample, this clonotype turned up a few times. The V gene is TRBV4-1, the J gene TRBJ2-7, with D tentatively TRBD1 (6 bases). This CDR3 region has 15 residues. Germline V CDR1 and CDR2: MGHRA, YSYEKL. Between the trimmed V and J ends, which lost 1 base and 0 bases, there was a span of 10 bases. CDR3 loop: CASSQVEGGSYEQYF. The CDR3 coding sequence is TGCGCCAGCAGCCAAGTCGAAGGGGGCTCCTACGAGCAGTACTTC.

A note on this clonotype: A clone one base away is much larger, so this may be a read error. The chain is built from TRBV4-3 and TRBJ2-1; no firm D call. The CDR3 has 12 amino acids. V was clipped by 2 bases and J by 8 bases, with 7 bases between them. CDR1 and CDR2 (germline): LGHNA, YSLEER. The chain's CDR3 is CASSQSDDEQFF. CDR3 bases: TGCGCCAGCAGCCAAAGCGACGATGAGCAGTTCTTC.

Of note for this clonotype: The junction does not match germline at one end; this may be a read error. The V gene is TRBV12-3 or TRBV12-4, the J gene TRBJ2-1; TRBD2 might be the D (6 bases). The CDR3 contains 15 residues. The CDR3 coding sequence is TGTACCAGCAACCAAAGAACGGGGGTTGGCAATGAGCAGTTCTTC. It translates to CTSNQRTGVGNEQFF.

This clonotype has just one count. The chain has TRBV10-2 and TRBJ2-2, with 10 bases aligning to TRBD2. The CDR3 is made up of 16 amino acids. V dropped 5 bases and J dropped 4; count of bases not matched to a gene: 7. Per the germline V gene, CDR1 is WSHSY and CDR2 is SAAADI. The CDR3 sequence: CASSLLAGASTGELFF. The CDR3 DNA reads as TGCGCCAGCAGTTTGCTAGCGGGAGCCAGCACCGGGGAGCTGTTTTTT.

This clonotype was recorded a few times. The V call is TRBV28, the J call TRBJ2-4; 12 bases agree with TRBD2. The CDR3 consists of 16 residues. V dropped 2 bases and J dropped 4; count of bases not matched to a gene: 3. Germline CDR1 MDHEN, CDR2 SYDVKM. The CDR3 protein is CASSLRTSGTKNIQYF. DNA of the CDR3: TGTGCCAGCAGTTTAAGGACTAGCGGGACAAAAAACATTCAGTACTTC.

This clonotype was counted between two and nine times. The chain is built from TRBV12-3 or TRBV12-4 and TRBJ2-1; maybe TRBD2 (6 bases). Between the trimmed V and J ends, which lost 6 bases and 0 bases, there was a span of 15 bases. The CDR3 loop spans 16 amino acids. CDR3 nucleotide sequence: TGTGCCAGCAGGACGGGACTCGGGAGCTCCTACAATGAGCAGTTCTTC. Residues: CASRTGLGSSYNEQFF.

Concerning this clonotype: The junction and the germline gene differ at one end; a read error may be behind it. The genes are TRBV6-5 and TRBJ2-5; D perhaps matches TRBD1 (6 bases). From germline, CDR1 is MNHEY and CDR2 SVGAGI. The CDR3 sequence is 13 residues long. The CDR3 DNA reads TGTGTCAGCACTAAACCAGGGGCGGAGACCCAGTACTTC. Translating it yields CVSTKPGAETQYF.